This record concerns one TCR beta chain sequence. Its antigen remains unknown. This entry comes from a study of human T cells and chemical hapten exposure. Background on the study: Weekly scalp doses of diphenylcyclopropenone were given to patients during the approximately 25-week study.

CDR3 size: 13 residues. The germline V gene has CDR1 LGHDT and CDR2 YNNKEL (reference sequence). V was clipped by 3 bases and J by 6 bases, with 6 bases between them. Unique molecular identifiers were attached to individual cDNA molecules during library preparation. One entry per CDR3 protein, called by TCRdb with MiXCR from the RACE reads. Of more than 150,000 distinct CDR3 sequences detected, around 25% appear once; the ten largest clones hold 2% to 2.5%. As for time point: patch test 3, about 24 weeks after DPC sensitization. Treatment specified: therapeutic diphenylcyclopropenone sensitization with weekly scalp DPC. General study results and limits: The number of TCRs over 1 in 1000 frequency stayed unchanged after DPC. In the PT1 data, expanded TCR counts showed a positive correlation with patch test score.

This sequence originates from a woman in her thirties or forties with alopecia areata. Some clones in this sample may be carry-over from other donors' samples. This specimen consisted of whole blood, obtained in connection with sensitization to the hapten diphenylcyclopropenone (DPC). This chain links TRBV3-1 with TRBJ1-6; weak D call: TRBD1 (5 bases). The CDR3 region has the DNA TGTGCCAGCAGCCAGGGGGGTAATTCACCCCTCCACTTT. Its protein product is CASSQGGNSPLHF.